Each of the 10 T cell receptor beta chains below was sequenced from the same sample in a study of T cell responses to AZD1222 COVID-19 vaccine. Method: immunoSEQ multiplex PCR; TCRdb's copy keeps in-frame clones and lacks some. The sample has roughly 120,000 clones, around 89% seen once; the top ten hold approximately 6.5%. This sample comprised peripheral blood, obtained 28 days after the second AZD1222 dose. These TCRs come from an adult who received the AZD1222 COVID-19 vaccine.

The chain recombines TRBV5-6 with TRBJ1-5; D ambiguous. CDR3 length: 17 amino acids. Germline loops: CDR1 SGHDT, CDR2 YYEEEE. Deletions cut 3 bases from V and 1 base from J, with 17 bases between. In DNA form, the CDR3 reads TGTGCCAGCAGCTCCTGGGATAGTTTTTCGAGCAATCAGCCCCAGCATTTT. It yields the protein CASSSWDSFSSNQPQHF.

This clone has just one count. V and J are TRBV2 and TRBJ1-6, with D perhaps matching TRBD1 (6 bases). Looked up from germline, CDR1 is SNHLY and CDR2 is FYNNEI. The ends were cut back, 7 bases at V and 6 bases at J, with 13 bases in the middle. There are 14 residues in the CDR3. Here the CDR3 DNA reads TGTGCCAGCAAGGGGGGGGTTGGTAATTCACCCCTCCACTTT. Protein: CASKGGVGNSPLHF.

This clone was seen just once. At the DNA level, this CDR3 is encoded by other sequences in the same sample as well. This chain uses TRBV9 with TRBJ1-4; D gene uncertain. The V and J ends lost 1 base and 0 bases respectively, with 1 base between them. Looked up from germline, CDR1 is SGDLS and CDR2 is YYNGEE. The CDR3 consists of 13 residues. The CDR3 DNA follows: TGTGCCAGCAGCGTATCAACTAATGAAAAACTGTTTTTT. This sequence encodes CASSVSTNEKLFF.

The chain has TRBV6-5 and TRBJ2-2; possible D gene TRBD2, 6 bases. CDR3 size: 15 residues. Trimming shortened V by 6 bases and J by 5 bases, and 16 bases separated the two germline ends. The germline gives CDR1 MNHEY, CDR2 SVGAGI. CDR3 coding DNA: TGTGCCAGCAGCTACAGGCAGGCGGGGACCGGGGAGCTGTTTTTT. Translating gives CASSYRQAGTGELFF.

This clone was detected only a few times. V usage is TRBV9 and J usage is TRBJ1-6; D not resolved. Germline assignment: CDR1 SGDLS and CDR2 YYNGEE. This CDR3 is built from 17 residues. V shed 0 bases and J shed 9 bases, with 19 bases lying between them. DNA for the CDR3: TGTGCCAGCAGCGTAGACCCCGATGAGGGCTACACTTCACCCCTCCACTTT. It is translated as CASSVDPDEGYTSPLHF. The full variable domain, completed using reference TRBV9 and TRBJ1-6, is DSGVTQTPKHLITATGQRVTLRCSPRSGDLSVYWYQQSLDQGLQFLIQYYNGEERAKGNILERFSAQQFPDLHSELNLSSLELGDSALYFCASSVDPDEGYTSPLHFGNGTRLTVT.

This rearrangement joins TRBV29-1 to TRBJ1-4; no clear D. The CDR3 sequence is 12 residues long. Germline V gene lookup returns CDR1 SQVTM and CDR2 ANQGSEA. V lost 8 bases to trimming and J lost 3 bases, with 10 bases between them. Here the CDR3 DNA reads TGCAGCTCTGGGGATCCTAATGAAAAACTGTTTTTT. This sequence encodes CSSGDPNEKLFF. Full variable domain (rest looked up from reference TRBV29-1 and TRBJ1-4): SAVISQKPSRDICQRGTSLTIQCQVDSQVTMMFWYRQQPGQSLTLIATANQGSEATYESGFVIDKFPISRPNLTFSTLTVSNMSPEDSSIYLCSSGDPNEKLFFGSGTQLSVL.

The rearrangement uses TRBV11-3 and TRBJ2-5, with 11 bases that match TRBD2. CDR1 and CDR2 from the germline V gene are SGHNT and YENEEA. The CDR3 has 16 amino acids. The ends lost 5 bases at V and 3 bases at J; junction bases unmatched: 8. The CDR3 protein is CASSPKLAGAKETQYF. The CDR3 DNA reads as TGTGCCAGCAGCCCAAAACTAGCGGGGGCAAAAGAGACCCAGTACTTC.

This CDR3 reads CASSESTQSIYNEQFF. The CDR3 region has the DNA TGCGCCAGCAGTGAGTCGACACAGTCCATCTACAATGAGCAGTTCTTC. V and J are TRBV10-1 and TRBJ2-1; D ambiguous. Germline V gives CDR1 WNHNN, CDR2 SYGVQD (reference sequence). The V gene lost 0 bases and the J gene lost 3 bases, with 12 bases spanning the gap. The CDR3 loop spans 16 amino acids.

As DNA, the CDR3 is TGTGCCAGCTCAGGTCACTATGGCTACACCTTC. Amino acids: CASSGHYGYTF. The chain carries TRBV28 and TRBJ1-2; D not certain. There are 11 residues in the CDR3. The germline V gene has CDR1 MDHEN and CDR2 SYDVKM. V was cut by 8 bases and J by 3 bases, with 7 bases left in between.

The V and J genes are TRBV7-9 and TRBJ1-4; 8 bases agree with TRBD1. This CDR3 spans 16 amino acids. From germline, CDR1 is SEHNR and CDR2 FQNEAQ (reference sequence). J gave up 8 bases and V 5 bases, and 13 bases lay outside the gene matches. Written as DNA, the CDR3 is TGTGCCAGCAGCAGCACACGGACAGGGTGGGAGGAAAAACTGTTTTTT. Translation gives CASSSTRTGWEEKLFF.